This T cell receptor (beta chain) was sequenced for a study of cytomegalovirus exposure and HLA in healthy donors (dated by TCRdb to 2016 to 2017). Notes on the research overall: An earlier analysis of some 500 of the donors reported 250 to 300 Gb of sequence data and roughly 110 million unique TCR beta sequences from 150 million to 200 million T cells. An early release covering roughly 600 HLA-typed donors comprised roughly 300 gigabases of sequencing data and around 86 million unique TCR sequences. Of the 300 to 500 genotyped donors, over 80% were placed in the genetic ancestry cluster associated with self-reported Caucasian donors. The study aimed to test whether cataloging public T cell receptors could reveal signatures of past pathogen exposure. The T cell repertoires of 670 or so subjects were profiled by immunosequencing and related to cytomegalovirus serostatus. A separate validation cohort of approximately 120 different subjects was used in addition to the 666-subject first cohort. To predict cytomegalovirus infection status, the study brought together high-throughput TCR immunosequencing, statistical association of individual TCRs with disease status, and machine learning. A later analysis re-analyzed previously published TCR beta repertoires from roughly 690 donors and added high-resolution HLA genotyping to study TCR occurrence patterns. Rather than using new phenotypic data, the later analysis identified candidate immune exposures from TCR beta sequences and from how often those sequences occurred across donors. To decide whether each TCR beta V gene segment behaved as functional or pseudogenic, an earlier analysis of over 500 of the donors relied on high-throughput TCR beta sequencing. Alongside the repertoire data, information on donor age, sex, ethnicity and CMV serostatus was compiled. Genome-wide SNP genotypes for about 65% of the roughly 670 donors were used in a later genetic analysis, which treated that subset as a discovery cohort. All discovery cohort repertoires had been generated using a single sequencing platform. Both class I and class II loci were covered by HLA typing, at four-digit resolution. The number of donors typed differed by locus, with about 629-630 for A, B, C, DRB1 and DQB1, around 560 for DQA1, nearly 610 for DPA1, and over 400 for DPB1. Because of strong linkage in the cohort, a few DR-DQ haplotypes were treated as single units for association and clustering. Among around 400 genotyped donors of the cohort, an average of approximately 220,000 unique TCR beta nucleotide sequences was sequenced per donor, of which about 19% were non-productive. The paper as a whole reports these results and caveats: In vitro tests confirmed that a few of the cytomegalovirus-associated TCR beta chains recognize cytomegalovirus antigens. Linkage disequilibrium might explain the correlated functional status among segregating V segments, but an unknown experimental factor could not be excluded. HLA typing was unavailable for some donors at each locus, so association tests used only the typed subset. A further reported finding was that TCR beta sequences accurately predicted the HLA-A and HLA-B alleles for most subjects in the first cohort. According to a later genetic analysis, donors in an Asian-associated ancestry cluster had fewer N-insertions in productive TCRs than the approximately 650-donor mean. An association between a missense DCLRE1C variant and V-gene and J-gene trimming of TCR beta chains was found in a later genetic analysis and replicated in an independent cohort. Assigning TCR associations to individual alleles was difficult when HLA alleles, especially DR and DQ, strongly co-occurred. In a later analysis, 16,951 TCR beta sequences were associated with specific HLA alleles at a false discovery rate of 0.05. An earlier analysis of several hundred of the donors showed that most TCR beta V segments appeared in productive rearrangements either about 87% or about 30% of the time, which broadly matched IMGT annotations. Because the 87-base-pair reads could not distinguish some IMGT-functional V segments, including TRBV6-2 and TRBV6-3, those segments were excluded. Because counts were too low, roughly 18 rarely observed V segments, including chromosome 9 orphons, were left out of the earlier analysis of a few hundred of the donors. A later analysis found that HLA-associated TCR beta chains were more clonally expanded and had lower generation probabilities than equally common non-associated chains. CMV serostatus was the only immune exposure information available for the cohort. Sequencing depth was assumed to be roughly uniform across donors in the presence/absence analyses, though that assumption may not hold. Across donors, most TCR sequences were observed very rarely, whereas some public TCRs were present in many individuals. In a later analysis, the rate of TCR association differed among HLA loci, with DRB1 alleles having the most associated TCRs and HLA-C alleles having the fewest. The study listed 150 to 200 TCR beta chains as associated with cytomegalovirus. A cluster of highly shared sequence variants was judged likely to represent a technical artifact of the sequencing pipeline. According to a later analysis, parvovirus B19, influenza, CMV and Epstein-Barr virus appeared linked to several top co-occurrence clusters. In this cohort, only TCR beta chains were sequenced, and detectable features were limited by the absence of alpha or paired-chain data. It was suggested by the authors that the approach could potentially be generalized to other disease states and immunological phenotypes. Most CMV-associated TCR beta chains appeared to be HLA-restricted in a later analysis, and the HLA associations seemed to be driven largely by CMV exposure. The classifier was reported to diagnose cytomegalovirus status with high specificity and sensitivity in both the original and validation cohorts.

The cohort consisted of approximately 690 healthy bone marrow donors. At the time of sampling, every cohort member was nominally healthy, though immune exposures that went unrecorded were likely present. The donor tested CMV seronegative and was one of the 352 seronegative cohort members. A peripheral blood sample was collected from each donor, and TCR beta sequencing was performed on peripheral blood mononuclear cells. The Qiagen DNeasy Blood Extraction Kit was used to extract genomic DNA from the blood cell samples. Library preparation employed the immunoSEQ multiplex PCR assay. For the multiplex PCR, a mixture combining 60 forward primers for TCR Vbeta segments and 13 reverse primers for TCR Jbeta segments was used. The CDR3 region of rearranged TCR beta genes was amplified from genomic DNA by a multiplex PCR assay. Amplified TCR beta libraries were sequenced as 87-base-pair reads on the Illumina HiSeq System. From the authors' description of their analysis: Across the roughly 700 repertoires, a later analysis counted tens of millions of unique TCR beta chains, roughly 11 million of which were shared by at least two donors. Raw reads were error-corrected and collapsed into unique sequences by a nearest-neighbor algorithm in which closely related sequences were merged to remove PCR and sequencing errors. CDR3 sequences were aligned to IMGT reference sequences to assign V, D and J gene segments. For a sequence to be retained, a match of at least six nucleotides was required to both a V gene segment and a J gene segment. A rearrangement was called productive if the CDR3 had no stop codons and remained in frame with V and J, and every other rearrangement was called non-productive. Following IMGT convention, CDR3 was defined as the stretch from the second conserved V-encoded cysteine up to the conserved J-encoded phenylalanine. The earlier analysis of fewer than 750 of the donors excluded sequences that lacked an unambiguous match to a single V gene segment. An earlier analysis of 587 of the donors classified V segments as functional when productive rearrangements were above 56.7% and as segregating when the standard deviation between donors was above 5%. A statistical classification framework was developed to diagnose cytomegalovirus status using the catalog of TCR beta chain sequences. In a later analysis, V and J genes were assigned by comparing TCR nucleotide sequences against IMGT/GENE-DB human TR gene sequences. A later analysis assigned CDR3 sequences and most-parsimonious VDJ recombination scenarios with the TCRdist pipeline. In a later analysis, each TCR beta chain was defined by its CDR3 amino acid sequence together with its V-gene family, and reads lacking a unique V-gene family were excluded. To address suspected cross-contamination and a sequencing artifact, a later analysis removed some 620 highly shared, low-generation-probability nucleotide sequences. In a later analysis, a clonal expansion index for each public chain was calculated from normalized within-repertoire ranks of inferred template counts. Generation probabilities in a later analysis came from a VDJ recombination model fitted to out-of-frame rearrangements, and those results were checked against IGoR. A later analysis scored TCR-TCR, TCR-HLA and TCR-CMV co-occurrence with hypergeometric tests, applying a repertoire-size bias correction to TCR pairs. In a later analysis, false discovery rates were estimated by permuting HLA or CMV assignments 20 times. In a later analysis, co-occurring TCRs were grouped with DBSCAN, and TCRdist sequence similarity was added when clustering was performed within HLA-allele-positive subsets. Repertoires with fewer than 30,000 or more than 120,000 public chains were left out of co-occurrence clustering, as were five repertoires with anomalous nucleotide sharing. The source is immuneACCESS, and TCRdb retained only in-frame sequences with V and J called. Part of the clones is not carried over; for the studies checked, unresolved V genes explain less than half of this, and the remainder is unexplained. D and trimming were read from the DNA, whereas the V and J calls and clone size are those reported in that table. The sample table on file contains roughly 100,000 clones. The ten largest clones capture 0.5% to 0.7% of the sample.

Note on this clone: Its antigen target is currently unknown.

Unmatched junction bases come to 9, with V trimmed by 3 bases and J by 4 bases. The CDR3 spans 16 residues, from the cysteine through the phenylalanine. The only DNA kept is the CDR3, 48 bases in frame from the first base. The germline V gene provides CDR1 KGHSH and CDR2 LQKENI. In this chain, TRBV18 is recombined with TRBJ1-1; 9 bases in the middle match TRBD1. The source of this sequence is a middle-aged man in good health and CMV-seronegative. Sequencing was done on a sample of PBMCs. At the DNA level, the sequence is TGTGCCAGCTCACCGACTCTCGGGACAGGGACCACTGAAGCTTTCTTT. This encodes CASSPTLGTGTTEAFF.